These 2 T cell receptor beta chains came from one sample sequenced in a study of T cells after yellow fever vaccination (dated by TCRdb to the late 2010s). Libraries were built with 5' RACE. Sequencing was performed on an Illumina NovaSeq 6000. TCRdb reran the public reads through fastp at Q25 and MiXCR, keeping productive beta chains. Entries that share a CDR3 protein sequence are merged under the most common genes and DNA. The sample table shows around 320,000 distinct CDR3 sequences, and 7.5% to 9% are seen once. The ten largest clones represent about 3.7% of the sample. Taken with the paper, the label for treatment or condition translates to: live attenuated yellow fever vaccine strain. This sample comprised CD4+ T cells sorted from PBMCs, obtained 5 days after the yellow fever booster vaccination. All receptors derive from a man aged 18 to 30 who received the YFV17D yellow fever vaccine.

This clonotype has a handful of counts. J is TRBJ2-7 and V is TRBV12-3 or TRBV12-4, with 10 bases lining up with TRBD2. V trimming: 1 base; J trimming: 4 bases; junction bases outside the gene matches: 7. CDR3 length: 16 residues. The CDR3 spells CASSLGVLAGEYEQYF. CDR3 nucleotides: TGTGCCAGCAGTTTAGGGGTCCTAGCGGGGGAATACGAGCAGTACTTC.

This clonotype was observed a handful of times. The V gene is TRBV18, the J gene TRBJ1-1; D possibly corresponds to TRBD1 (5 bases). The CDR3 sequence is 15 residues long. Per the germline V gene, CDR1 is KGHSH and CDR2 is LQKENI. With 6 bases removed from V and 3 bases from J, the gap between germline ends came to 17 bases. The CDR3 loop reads CASSLRQRMDTEAFF. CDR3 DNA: TGTGCCAGCTCCCTTCGACAGCGCATGGACACTGAAGCTTTCTTT. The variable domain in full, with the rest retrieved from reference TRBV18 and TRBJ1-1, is NAGVMQNPRHLVRRRGQEARLRCSPMKGHSHVYWYRQLPEEGLKFMVYLQKENIIDESGMPKERFSAEFPKEGPSILRIQQVVRGDSAAYFCASSLRQRMDTEAFFGQGTRLTVV.